Reported below is one TCR beta chain. This specimen comes from a study of T cell changes during pregnancy in multiple sclerosis. V shed 4 bases, J shed 2 bases, and the junction held 8 bases outside the gene matches. The germline CDR1 and CDR2 sequences are SGHRS and YFSETQ. This CDR3 region has 17 residues. Assay used: immunoSEQ multiplex PCR; TCRdb lists only in-frame clones, some missing. The sample carries about 100,000 clones, 92% recorded once. The rearrangement uses TRBV5-1 and TRBJ2-2, with 10 bases that match TRBD2. The sample consisted of peripheral blood, taken in the first trimester of pregnancy. The clonotype comes from a female donor with multiple sclerosis, enrolled in a pregnancy study. This CDR3 reads CASSHLTSGTNTGELFF. The CDR3 DNA is TGCGCCAGCAGCCACCTTACTAGCGGGACTAACACCGGGGAGCTGTTTTTT.